This T cell receptor (beta chain) was captured by sequencing in a study of cytomegalovirus exposure and HLA in healthy donors. Remarks on this clone: Its antigen is not identified.

PCR employed 60 Vbeta and 13 Jbeta primers. Sequenced by immunoSEQ multiplex PCR; TCRdb stores in-frame clones only, minus some. The sample gives more than 150,000 clones, around 80% of which show up once; more than 1.5% is in the top ten. V was pared by 5 bases and J by 0 bases, with 8 bases between. CDR3 length equals 13 residues. Germline CDR1 GTSNPN, CDR2 SVGIG (reference sequence). Study-wide points: Rarity marked most TCR sequences, yet some public TCRs occurred in many donors. Clonal expansion, a later analysis showed, was greater in HLA-associated TCR beta chains than in equally common others.

This chain connects TRBV30 to TRBJ1-3; TRBD1 is a possible D gene (5 bases). This TCR derives from a man aged 35 to 55 in good health and CMV-seronegative. The sequenced material came from PBMCs. The CDR3 DNA reads TGTGCCTGGGGACACCTCTCTGGAAACACCATATATTTT. It specifies CAWGHLSGNTIYF. The full variable domain, with the rest looked up from reference TRBV30 and TRBJ1-3, is SQTIHQWPATLVQPVGSPLSLECTVEGTSNPNLYWYRQAAGRGLQLLFYSVGIGQISSEVPQNLSASRPQDRQFILSSKKLLLSDSGFYLCAWGHLSGNTIYFGEGSWLTVV.